The clone carrying this T cell receptor beta chain turned up a few times. What it recognizes is unknown. Drawn from each donor were approximately 9.2 milliliters of peripheral blood. This entry belongs to a study of blood T cells in healthy people across ages. Study findings and constraints: The study could not conclusively compare naive and antigen-experienced cells, given its unsorted PBMCs. TCR beta diversity was tightly associated with the proportion of naive T cells.

Primed by a sample-barcoded 5' primer and a J-beta primer mix, a second PCR proceeded for about 6 to 12 cycles. Every single cDNA molecule received a tag from a template-switch adaptor with 12 random nucleotides. TCRdb re-called the 5' RACE reads through MiXCR, storing one row per CDR3 protein. The repertoire holds 1 million or so distinct CDR3 sequences, 35% to 50% seen once, with 18% in the top ten. Germline V gene lookup returns CDR1 KGHSH and CDR2 LQKENI. J gave up 5 bases and V 0 bases, and 9 bases lay outside the gene matches. The CDR3 extends over 17 amino acids. The sequencing sample was made of blood. This chain uses TRBV18 with TRBJ2-3, with 9 bases identical to TRBD1. This receptor was identified in a woman aged 55-69 years in good health. CDR3 in DNA: TGTGCCAGCTCACCACCTTTGCGGGGACAGGGAGTAGATACGCAGTATTTT. Translating it yields CASSPPLRGQGVDTQYF.